These 13 T cell receptor beta chains share one sample of origin, sequenced in a study of CXCR3-negative and CXCR3-positive naive CD8 T cells. Study-wide results and limits: Compared with CXCR3-negative naive cells, CXCR3-positive naive cells showed more hydrophobic TRB CDR3s.

5' RACE with UMI labels generated the TRB cDNA libraries. TCRdb reprocessed the 5' RACE reads, keeping one entry per CDR3 protein, no DNA. Its table lists 130,000 to 150,000 distinct CDR3 sequences. No cognate antigen is known for these TCRs. Sequencing was performed on naive CXCR3+ CD8+ T cells from blood. Subset meaning: CD45RO-CCR7+CD27+CD95- naive CD8+ T cells expressing CXCR3 (TNR3+). These receptors came from a human donor in good health. Some clones in this sample may be carry-over from other donors' samples.

The V gene is TRBV7-9, the J gene TRBJ2-1; the D call from TCRdb, TRBD1, cannot be confirmed without DNA. The CDR3 length is 14 residues. Germline V lookup: CDR1 SEHNR, CDR2 FQNEAQ (reference sequence). The CDR3 here is CASSAVILPGEQFF.

The chain uses TRBV30 and TRBJ1-2; lacking DNA, the TRBD1 call made by TCRdb goes unchecked. This CDR3 is 12 amino acids long. The germline CDR1 and CDR2 sequences are GTSNPN and SVGIG (reference sequence). CDR3 loop: CAFPGGIYGYTF. Combining the CDR3 with reference TRBV30 and TRBJ1-2 gives the whole variable domain SQTIHQWPATLVQPVGSPLSLECTVEGTSNPNLYWYRQAAGRGLQLLFYSVGIGQISSEVPQNLSASRPQDRQFILSSKKLLLSDSGFYLCAFPGGIYGYTFGSGTRLTVV.

The chain is built from TRBV7-9 and TRBJ2-7; the TCRdb call, TRBD1, lacks DNA for checking. Germline lookup yields CDR1 SEHNR and CDR2 FQNEAQ (reference sequence). The CDR3 sequence is 14 residues long. Here the CDR3 reads CASSATGVHDEQYF.

The V and J genes are TRBV29-1 and TRBJ2-1; TCRdb designates TRBD1, a call that cannot be tested without DNA. The CDR3 is 14 residues long. Germline-derived CDR1 and CDR2 are SQVTM and ANQGSEA. The CDR3: CSVTGTEIYNEQFF.

CDR3 region: CSAALTGYEQYF. V is TRBV29-1 and J is TRBJ2-7; TCRdb picks TRBD1, but there is no DNA to check that call. The CDR3 is 12 amino acids. CDR1 and CDR2 (germline): SQVTM, ANQGSEA.

The chain links TRBV5-5 to TRBJ1-1; the D gene TCRdb calls, TRBD1, cannot be checked with no DNA. This CDR3 has 13 amino acids. Germline V gives CDR1 SGHKS, CDR2 YYEKEE (reference sequence). CDR3 sequence reads: CASSHQGDPEAFF. Drawing the rest from reference TRBV5-5 and TRBJ1-1, the complete variable domain is DAGVTQSPTHLIKTRGQQVTLRCSPISGHKSVSWYQQVLGQGPQFIFQYYEKEERGRGNFPDRFSARQFPNYSSELNVNALLLGDSALYLCASSHQGDPEAFFGQGTRLTVV.

The J gene is TRBJ2-3, the V gene TRBV12-3 or TRBV12-4; TCRdb calls TRBD1, which cannot be checked without DNA. The CDR3 totals 14 residues. CDR3 sequence: CASRTGPSTDTQYF.

V gene TRBV13 combines with J gene TRBJ2-7; TCRdb's assignment of TRBD1 cannot be checked, as there is no DNA. CDR1 and CDR2 from the germline V gene are PRHDT and FYEKMQ (reference sequence). CDR3 size: 13 residues. The CDR3 region is CASTEDRAYEQYF. The entire variable domain, with the rest obtained from reference TRBV13 and TRBJ2-7, is as follows: AAGVIQSPRHLIKEKRETATLKCYPIPRHDTVYWYQQGPGQDPQFLISFYEKMQSDKGSIPDRFSAQQFSDYHSELNMSSLELGDSALYFCASTEDRAYEQYFGPGTRLTVT.

The V and J genes are TRBV7-7 and TRBJ2-3. Germline V gene data show CDR1 as SSHAT and CDR2 as FNYEAQ (reference sequence). The CDR3 consists of 14 residues. CDR3 loop: CASSLGSHTDTQYF.

This sequence joins TRBV11-2 and TRBJ2-7; lacking DNA, the TRBD1 call made by TCRdb goes unchecked. This CDR3 has 14 amino acids. Germline CDR1 reads SGHAT; CDR2 reads FQNNGV. This CDR3 is CASSYGTGNYEQYF.

This rearrangement joins TRBV7-9 to TRBJ2-7; TCRdb's D gene call, TRBD1, goes unchecked for lack of DNA. The germline CDR1 and CDR2 sequences are SEHNR and FQNEAQ (reference sequence). This CDR3 comprises 14 residues. CDR3 sequence reads: CASSSGTGRGEQYF.

The chain combines TRBV28 with TRBJ2-3; TCRdb reports TRBD2, a call that lacks DNA to check it against. CDR3 length: 14 residues. The germline CDR1 and CDR2 sequences are MDHEN and SYDVKM. The CDR3 sequence is CASRDFASTDTQYF.

V gene TRBV3-1 combines with J gene TRBJ2-3; the D call of TRBD1 rests on TCRdb alone, since no DNA is present to check it. The CDR3 loop spans 18 amino acids. CDR1 and CDR2 (germline): LGHDT, YNNKEL (reference sequence). Here the CDR3 reads CDSSPIAPGQMGTDTQYF.